This T cell receptor beta chain was documented in a study of early T cells in non-severe SARS-CoV-2 infection. On the study more broadly: The study sequenced bulk RNA from unsorted whole blood, with chains unpaired.

The CDR3 has 15 amino acids. V shed 4 bases, J shed 4 bases, and the junction held 7 bases outside the gene matches. The germline V gene encodes CDR1 SGHTA and CDR2 FQGTGA. Study-level points and caveats: VDJdb matching skewed toward anti-spike CD8 responses, missing private and CD4 specificities.

The TCR library protocol was used to attach unique molecular identifiers. These identifiers were attached to individual cDNA molecules. One entry per CDR3 protein results from TCRdb running MiXCR on the 5' RACE reads. The table has fewer than 80,000 distinct CDR3 sequences, approximately 4.5% seen once. Many counts were recorded for this clonotype. The antigen is undetermined. The specimen was whole blood, collected at baseline. The origin of this receptor is an adult who was a healthcare worker with PCR-confirmed SARS-CoV-2 infection or an uninfected control (not recorded which). The donor label of this sample is uncertain. The rearrangement uses TRBV7-3 and TRBJ2-1; 7 bases align to TRBD2. This CDR3 reads CASSSLGGSYNEQFF. As DNA, the CDR3 is TGTGCCAGCAGCTCGTTGGGGGGGTCATACAATGAGCAGTTCTTC. Supplemented by reference TRBV7-3 and TRBJ2-1, the full variable domain reads GAGVSQTPSNKVTEKGKYVELRCDPISGHTALYWYRQSLGQGPEFLIYFQGTGAADDSGLPNDRFFAVRPEGSVSTLKIQRTERGDSAVYLCASSSLGGSYNEQFFGPGTRLTVL.